This is a list of T cell receptor beta chains from one sample in a study of blood T cell repertoires in COVID-19. Sequenced by immunoSEQ multiplex PCR; TCRdb stores in-frame clones only, minus some. The sample contains about 300,000 clones, 86% of which appear only once. Source material: PBMCs or T cells enriched from blood (not recorded which). The source of these receptors is a woman under 30 who had recovered from COVID-19. Each CDR3 is given with its conserved first and last residue. D genes are given only for firm matches. Some rows have no size entry. The others give once, few or many, or a class for an expanded clone.

>-|-|TRBV10-3|TRBJ1-2
TGTGCCATCAGTGAGCAGTCGAACTATGGCTACACCTTC
CAISEQSNYGYTF
>-|-|TRBV6-2/TRBV6-3|TRBJ2-7
TGTGCCAGCAGTTACCCGCAGGGCGGGCAGTACTTC
CASSYPQGGQYF
>TRBD1|-|TRBV7-9|TRBJ1-6
TGTGCCAGCAGCCGGGGACAGGGAAGTAATTCACCCCTCCACTTT
CASSRGQGSNSPLHF
>-|-|TRBV4-1|TRBJ2-1
TGCGCCAGCAGCCAAGAGAGACAGCTCCGATTCTTC
CASSQERQLRFF
>TRBD1|-|TRBV11-2|TRBJ1-5
TGTGCCAGCAGCCGGGACAGGAGGGGAGAGCCCCAGCATTTT
CASSRDRRGEPQHF
>-|-|TRBV27|TRBJ1-2
TGTGCCAGCAGTCCTCTACAGGGTTCCTATGGCTACACCTTC
CASSPLQGSYGYTF
>TRBD1|once|TRBV5-1|TRBJ1-2
TGCGCCAGCAGCGTGACGGGACAGGGGGCGTTCAATGGCTACACCTTC
CASSVTGQGAFNGYTF
>-|-|TRBV19|TRBJ2-7
TGTGCCAGTAGTATAACGGGGGACAGCTCCTACGAGCAGTACTTC
CASSITGDSSYEQYF
>-|-|TRBV14|TRBJ2-7
TGTGCCAGCAGACCCGCCGGACAGTCCTACGAGCAGTACTTC
CASRPAGQSYEQYF
>TRBD2|-|TRBV4-1|TRBJ2-5
TGCGCCAGCAGCCCGGACGGGACTAGCGTGACCCCAGAGACCCAGTACTTC
CASSPDGTSVTPETQYF
>-|-|TRBV6-1|TRBJ2-3
TGTGCCAGCAGTGAAGATAAGTGGAGGTCGGACACAGATACGCAGTATTTT
CASSEDKWRSDTDTQYF
>-|few|TRBV27|TRBJ1-5
TGTGCCAGCAGTTTAAAGGGAGAAGGGAATCAGCCCCAGCATTTT
CASSLKGEGNQPQHF
>-|-|TRBV13|TRBJ1-2
TGTGCCAGCAGCTTATTTTCTGAGAACTATGGCTACACCTTC
CASSLFSENYGYTF
>-|once|TRBV7-8|TRBJ1-5
TGTGCCAGCAGCCCCGATGGGGGGGTGGATCAGCCCCAGCATTTT
CASSPDGGVDQPQHF
>TRBD2|-|TRBV5-1|TRBJ2-7
TGCGCCAGCAGCCCACGGTGGACTAGCGGGGCCGCCTACGAGCAGTACTTC
CASSPRWTSGAAYEQYF
>-|-|TRBV12-5|TRBJ1-6
TGTGCTAGTGAACAGGGCTCCTATAATTCACCCCTCCACTTT
CASEQGSYNSPLHF
>TRBD1|-|TRBV10-2|TRBJ2-1
TGCGCCAGCAGTTCTCAGGGGGTACTCTACAATGAGCAGTTCTTC
CASSSQGVLYNEQFF
>-|-|TRBV6-5|TRBJ1-5
TGTGCCAGCGGGAGGCAGCCCCAGCATTTT
CASGRQPQHF
>-|-|TRBV15|TRBJ1-1
TGTGCCACCAGTCTGACACTCAACACTGAAGCTTTCTTT
CATSLTLNTEAFF